The 24 T cell receptor beta chains reported below all come from one sample, sequenced in a study of patients and donors after allogeneic stem cell transplantation. From the RT-PCR reads, TCRdb called clonotypes with MiXCR, one entry per CDR3 protein. This table has 800,000 to 1,000,000 distinct CDR3 sequences, roughly 17% appearing once. Specimen: blood, either unsorted or a sorted T cell fraction (not recorded which). The receptors stem from a human donor who was either an allogeneic HSCT recipient or a stem cell or donor lymphocyte infusion donor (not recorded which). It is not recorded whose cells these are; they may come from a transplant donor.

This clonotype was recorded a few times. The rearrangement joins TRBV5-6 to TRBJ1-2; the D gene is possibly TRBD1 (6 bases). The CDR3 totals 16 residues. Germline V lookup: CDR1 SGHDT, CDR2 YYEEEE. Deletions cut 4 bases from V and 4 bases from J, with 20 bases between. The CDR3: CASSDPHRQATYGYTF. The CDR3 DNA reads as TGTGCCAGCAGCGACCCACATAGACAGGCCACCTATGGCTACACCTTC.

This clonotype was observed a handful of times. As DNA, the CDR3 is TGTGCCAGCAGTTACCCCATGGGACTAGCGGGGGCGTACAATGAGCAGTTCTTC. Protein product: CASSYPMGLAGAYNEQFF. The V gene is TRBV6-2 or TRBV6-3, the J gene TRBJ2-1; 14 nucleotides align to TRBD2. This CDR3 contains 18 residues. Unmatched junction bases numbered 7, after V lost 2 bases and J lost 4 bases. CDR1 and CDR2 from the germline V gene are MNHEY and SVGEGT.

About this clonotype itself: This may stem from a read error, because a much larger clone lies one nucleotide away. This chain connects TRBV4-3 to TRBJ2-5; D is possibly TRBD2 (6 bases). The CDR3 is made up of 14 amino acids. CDR1 is LGHNA and CDR2 is YSLEER in the germline V gene. The DNA of the CDR3 is TGCGTCAGCAGCCAAGATAATCGGGGGGAGACCCAGTACTTC. It is translated as CVSSQDNRGETQYF.

This clonotype was picked up a small number of times. This chain uses TRBV5-6 with TRBJ1-5; unclear D gene. CDR3 length: 13 amino acids. Germline CDR1 SGHDT, CDR2 YYEEEE. V dropped 5 bases and J dropped 6 bases, with 12 bases sitting between them. In DNA form, the CDR3 reads TGTGCCAGCAGTTCAGGATGGGGTCAGCCCCAGCATTTT. Encoded protein: CASSSGWGQPQHF.

CDR3 bases: TGCGCCAGCAGCCTCTCGGACAGGGTAGAGACCCAGTACTTC. Translation gives CASSLSDRVETQYF. The genes are TRBV5-1 and TRBJ2-5; 8 bases fit TRBD1. J lost 4 bases, V lost 4 bases, and 6 bases had no gene match. The germline V gene has CDR1 SGHRS and CDR2 YFSETQ. CDR3 length: 14 residues.

The chain combines TRBV11-2 with TRBJ2-1; D may be TRBD1 or TRBD2 (6 bases each). Germline loops: CDR1 SGHAT, CDR2 FQNNGV. Trimming removed 5 bases at V and 9 bases at J, with 20 bases between. The CDR3 has 15 amino acids. CDR3 region: CASSTTSGGLGEQFF. DNA for the CDR3: TGTGCCAGCAGCACGACTAGTGGGGGGCTTGGTGAGCAGTTCTTC.

The chain couples TRBV6-2 or TRBV6-3 to TRBJ2-7, with D perhaps TRBD1 or TRBD2 (6 bases each). Trimming shortened V by 8 bases and J by 0 bases, and 14 bases separated the two germline ends. Per the germline V gene, CDR1 is MNHEY and CDR2 is SVGEGT. The length of the CDR3 is 14 residues. The CDR3 nucleotides are TGTGCCAGCCGGGGGCAGGGCACCTCCTACGAGCAGTACTTC. Its translation: CASRGQGTSYEQYF.

This chain links TRBV21-1 with TRBJ2-7; no check of the table's D call, TRBD1, against the DNA was made. TRBV21-1 is classified as a pseudogene. The CDR3 covers 16 residues. The CDR3 coding sequence is TGTGCCAGCAGCAAAGATAGGGACAGGGGGATCTACGAGCAGTACTTC. Protein product: CASSKDRDRGIYEQYF.

This clonotype was seen only a few times. A junction end diverges from the germline sequence, so it may reflect a read error. The genes are TRBV5-1 and TRBJ2-7; perhaps TRBD1 as D (5 bases). CDR3 length: 13 residues. Germline CDR1 reads SGHRS; CDR2 reads YFSETQ. CDR3 residues: CASSLDRWGLPNF. The CDR3, as DNA: TGCGCCAGCAGCTTGGATCGCTGGGGCCTACCCAACTTC.

The CDR3 region has the DNA TGTGCCAGCAGCCCGCACCCCCAGCTAGCGGGAGGGCCAAATGAGCAGTTCTTC. Translating it yields CASSPHPQLAGGPNEQFF. The chain has TRBV9 and TRBJ2-1; 12 bases agree with TRBD2. From germline, CDR1 is SGDLS and CDR2 YYNGEE. The V gene end was trimmed by 4 bases and the J gene end by 7 bases; junction bases not matched to a gene: 15. The CDR3 has 18 amino acids. Full variable domain (missing parts from reference TRBV9 and TRBJ2-1): DSGVTQTPKHLITATGQRVTLRCSPRSGDLSVYWYQQSLDQGLQFLIQYYNGEERAKGNILERFSAQQFPDLHSELNLSSLELGDSALYFCASSPHPQLAGGPNEQFFGPGTRLTVL.

This clonotype was found a few times. V gene TRBV6-1 combines with J gene TRBJ2-2; 8 bases fit TRBD1. The CDR3 length is 15 residues. CDR1 is MNHNS and CDR2 is SASEGT in the germline V gene. Trimming removed 5 bases from V and 6 bases from J; junction bases left unmatched: 8. The CDR3 region has the DNA TGTGCCAGCAGTCCCTCCAGGACAGGGTCCGGGGAGCTGTTTTTT. Protein sequence: CASSPSRTGSGELFF.

There are many counts of this clonotype. The chain joins TRBV7-9 to TRBJ1-1; no definite D call. The CDR3 extends over 13 amino acids. V lost 5 bases, J lost 0 bases, and 7 bases lay in between. Germline-derived CDR1 and CDR2 are SEHNR and FQNEAQ (reference sequence). The CDR3 nucleotides are TGTGCCAGCAGCACGGGAATGAACACTGAAGCTTTCTTT. Protein sequence: CASSTGMNTEAFF.

In its sample, this clonotype was seen a few times. The chain couples TRBV4-1 to TRBJ2-2; TRBD2 matches 9 bases. The CDR3 contains 16 residues. V gave up 2 bases and J gave up 5 bases; unmatched junction bases: 6. Per germline, CDR1 MGHRA and CDR2 YSYEKL. In DNA form, the CDR3 reads TGCGCCAGCAGCCAACCGACTAGCGGACGTACCGGGGAGCTGTTTTTT. Protein sequence: CASSQPTSGRTGELFF.

The V gene is TRBV12-5, the J gene TRBJ2-2, with 10 bases that match TRBD2. Germline CDR1 and CDR2: LGHNT and FRNRAP. V trimming: 0 bases; J trimming: 5 bases; junction bases outside the gene matches: 3. The CDR3 covers 16 residues. The DNA for the CDR3 is TGTGCTAGTGGTTTGGTACAAGCGGGAGGGACCGGGGAGCTGTTTTTT. It encodes CASGLVQAGGTGELFF. Full variable domain (remainder filled in from reference TRBV12-5 and TRBJ2-2): DARVTQTPRHKVTEMGQEVTMRCQPILGHNTVFWYRQTMMQGLELLAYFRNRAPLDDSGMPKDRFSAEMPDATLATLKIQPSEPRDSAVYFCASGLVQAGGTGELFFGEGSRLTVL.

The chain uses TRBV11-2 and TRBJ1-5; a possible D gene is TRBD1 (6 bases). V gave up 5 bases and J gave up 6 bases, with 14 bases separating them. The CDR3 runs 14 residues. Germline V gives CDR1 SGHAT, CDR2 FQNNGV. The CDR3: CASSGDKDGQPQHF. The CDR3 DNA sequence: TGTGCCAGCAGCGGGGACAAGGATGGTCAGCCCCAGCATTTT.

There are a few counts of this clonotype. The J gene is TRBJ2-7, the V gene TRBV27, with no clear D. CDR1 is MNHEY and CDR2 is SMNVEV in the germline V gene (reference sequence). The CDR3 runs to 12 residues. Trimming pared 3 bases from V and 6 bases from J, leaving 9 bases between. CDR3 sequence (DNA): TGTGCCAGCAGTTTTCATTCAGGCGAGCAGTACTTC. Its translation is CASSFHSGEQYF.

Only a few counts were recorded for this clonotype. J is TRBJ2-2 and V is TRBV4-2, with unresolved D. Trimming cost V 0 bases and J 5 bases, with 16 bases left between them. Germline CDR1 reads LGHNA; CDR2 reads YNFKEQ. There are 17 residues in the CDR3. The CDR3 sequence: CASSQDILRVRTGELFF. CDR3 bases: TGTGCCAGCAGCCAAGATATTCTCCGGGTTCGGACCGGGGAGCTGTTTTTT.

The rearrangement uses TRBV7-8 and TRBJ1-1; tentatively, D is TRBD1 (5 bases). The CDR3 spans 15 residues. Germline loops: CDR1 SGHVS, CDR2 FQNEAQ. Trimming shortened V by 4 bases and J by 5 bases, and 17 bases separated the two germline ends. This CDR3 reads CASSSIPGAFTEAFF. DNA for the CDR3: TGTGCCAGCAGCTCCATCCCCGGGGCTTTTACTGAAGCTTTCTTT. Full variable domain (remainder filled in from reference TRBV7-8 and TRBJ1-1): GAGVSQSPRYKVAKRGQDVALRCDPISGHVSLFWYQQALGQGPEFLTYFQNEAQLDKSGLPSDRFFAERPEGSVSTLKIQRTQQEDSAVYLCASSSIPGAFTEAFFGQGTRLTVV.

V gene TRBV24-1 combines with J gene TRBJ2-2; D may match TRBD1 or TRBD2 (5 bases each). The CDR3 has 16 residues. Germline V gene data show CDR1 as KGHDR and CDR2 as SFDVKD. Trimming left V 0 bases short and J 4 bases short, with 11 bases between. The CDR3 bases are TGTGCCACCAGTGATTTGGGGAAGGGACGCACCGGGGAGCTGTTTTTT. Its translation: CATSDLGKGRTGELFF.

This clonotype was detected a few times. This chain links TRBV6-1 with TRBJ2-5, with D perhaps matching TRBD2 (6 bases). Germline CDR1 is MNHNS and CDR2 is SASEGT. The CDR3 runs to 16 residues. The V gene lost 5 bases and the J gene lost 5 bases, with 21 bases spanning the gap. The CDR3: CASSPTAQGGGETQYF. CDR3 DNA sequence: TGTGCCAGCAGTCCCACAGCCCAGGGTGGAGGGGAGACCCAGTACTTC.

This clonotype was counted only a few times. The rearrangement uses TRBV6-1 and TRBJ1-5; 9 positions match TRBD1. J lost 4 bases, V lost 5 bases, and 3 bases had no gene match. The CDR3 extends over 14 amino acids. Germline CDR1 reads MNHNS; CDR2 reads SASEGT. The CDR3 DNA reads as TGTGCCAGCAGTACAGGGGGCATGAATCAGCCCCAGCATTTT. It codes for CASSTGGMNQPQHF.

The rearrangement joins TRBV20-1 to TRBJ2-1; TRBD1 or TRBD2 may be the D gene (5 bases each). CDR1 is DFQATT, CDR2 SNEGSKA, per germline (reference sequence). CDR3 length: 16 residues. Between the trimmed V and J ends, which lost 6 bases and 0 bases, there was a span of 18 bases. CDR3 sequence: CSAHFPWGSSYNEQFF. CDR3 DNA: TGCAGTGCCCACTTCCCTTGGGGGAGCTCCTACAATGAGCAGTTCTTC.

The rearrangement joins TRBV3-1 to TRBJ2-1, with 14 bases lining up with TRBD2. V lost 3 bases, J lost 7 bases, and 2 bases stayed unmatched. CDR1 LGHDT and CDR2 YNNKEL come from the germline V gene (reference sequence). The CDR3 totals 15 residues. The CDR3 here is CASSHRLAGGNEQFF. The CDR3 nucleotides read TGTGCCAGCAGCCATAGACTAGCGGGGGGGAATGAGCAGTTCTTC.

This sequence joins TRBV3-1 and TRBJ2-5; D call uncertain. The CDR3 extends over 13 amino acids. The germline V gene has CDR1 LGHDT and CDR2 YNNKEL (reference sequence). V was cut by 1 base and J by 5 bases, with 8 bases left in between. The CDR3: CASSQGLGETQYF. CDR3 DNA sequence: TGTGCCAGCAGCCAAGGGTTAGGGGAGACCCAGTACTTC.